This TCR beta chain was recorded in a study of graft-versus-host responses after intestinal transplantation. Of note for this clone: Its antigen is currently unknown.

The CDR3 totals 14 residues. Generated by immunoSEQ multiplex PCR, the TCRdb table keeps only in-frame clones and is missing some. The table lists under 65,000 clones, around 92% of them singletons. The chain uses TRBV21-1 and TRBJ2-7; TRBD2, the D gene given by the table, was not confirmed from the DNA. TRBV21-1 is a pseudogene segment. This TCR was recovered from a human donor who was the organ donor for an intestinal transplant. Sequencing used unstimulated CD4+ T cells sorted from spleen or lymph node cells, obtained before transplant. CDR3 bases: TGTGCCAGCAGCAAAGTTGATAGCTCCTACGAGCAGTACTTC. Its protein product is CASSKVDSSYEQYF.